The 22 T cell receptor beta chains reported below all come from one sample, sequenced in a study of CD8+ T cells in alopecia areata. RNA extraction was followed by reverse transcription into cDNA, which acted as the sequencing template. The data were produced by immunoSEQ multiplex PCR, yet TCRdb's version contains in-frame clones alone and is incomplete. The sample carries about 97,000 clones, 41% recorded once. The sequenced sample was CD4+ T cells sorted from blood. The receptors were sampled from a human donor with alopecia areata.

The chain is built from TRBV7-2 and TRBJ2-7; 16 nucleotides agree with TRBD2. CDR3 length equals 17 residues. The J segment lost 6 bases and the V segment lost 4 bases, leaving 9 bases of the junction unmatched. Germline V CDR1 and CDR2: SGHTA, FQGNSA. CDR3 amino acids: CASSSGLAGGIRSEQYF. For the CDR3, the DNA is TGTGCCAGCAGCTCGGGACTAGCGGGGGGGATTAGGAGCGAGCAGTACTTC.

This clone has more than one count but fewer than ten. The V and J genes are TRBV29-1 and TRBJ1-2, with a tentative D call TRBD1 (5 bases). The V gene's germline CDR1 is SQVTM and CDR2 ANQGSEA. V was clipped by 4 bases and J by 6 bases, with 12 bases between them. The CDR3 has 12 amino acids. CDR3 nucleotides: TGCAGCGTTGGAGTCTGGGACCATGGCTACACCTTC. It specifies CSVGVWDHGYTF.

This chain uses TRBV30 with TRBJ1-5; TRBD1 matches 7 bases. The CDR3 consists of 14 residues. The junction had 5 bases not matched to a gene; V was cut back by 0 bases and J by 6 bases. Germline loops: CDR1 GTSNPN, CDR2 SVGIG (reference sequence). The CDR3 region is CAWSVQGKFQPQHF. The CDR3 DNA reads TGTGCCTGGAGTGTACAGGGGAAATTTCAGCCCCAGCATTTT.

The chain uses TRBV27 and TRBJ2-5; TRBD2 agrees at 7 bases. The CDR3 length is 13 residues. Losses at the gene ends were 4 bases for V and 5 bases for J; bases not matched to a gene: 4. Germline CDR1 and CDR2: MNHEY and SMNVEV (reference sequence). The CDR3 loop reads CASSWGGDETQYF. The CDR3 region has the DNA TGTGCCAGCAGTTGGGGAGGGGACGAGACCCAGTACTTC.

The rearrangement joins TRBV30 to TRBJ2-3; unclear D gene. Germline assignment: CDR1 GTSNPN and CDR2 SVGIG (reference sequence). This CDR3 has 15 amino acids. The ends were cut back, 1 base at V and 4 bases at J, with 15 bases in the middle. For the CDR3, the DNA is TGTGCCTGGAGTGGAGGACCGCCGCTGTCAGATACGCAGTATTTT. This codes for CAWSGGPPLSDTQYF. Variable domain in full (rest from reference TRBV30 and TRBJ2-3): SQTIHQWPATLVQPVGSPLSLECTVEGTSNPNLYWYRQAAGRGLQLLFYSVGIGQISSEVPQNLSASRPQDRQFILSSKKLLLSDSGFYLCAWSGGPPLSDTQYFGPGTRLTVL.

This clone has a count of ten or more. V is TRBV28 and J is TRBJ2-3; no clear D gene. The V and J ends lost 5 bases and 2 bases respectively, with 14 bases between them. There are 15 residues in the CDR3. CDR1 and CDR2 from the germline V gene are MDHEN and SYDVKM. CDR3 loop: CASSSLRQVTDTQYF. The CDR3 DNA reads TGTGCCAGCAGTAGCCTCCGCCAAGTCACAGATACGCAGTATTTT. Supplemented by reference TRBV28 and TRBJ2-3, the full variable domain reads DVKVTQSSRYLVKRTGEKVFLECVQDMDHENMFWYRQDPGLGLRLIYFSYDVKMKEKGDIPEGYSVSREKKERFSLILESASTNQTSMYLCASSSLRQVTDTQYFGPGTRLTVL.

This chain uses TRBV28 with TRBJ2-3; no reliable D call. CDR1 is MDHEN, CDR2 SYDVKM, per germline. The CDR3 is made up of 15 amino acids. CDR3 DNA sequence: TGTGGTTTGGAAGCAGACACTTTGGGCACAGATACGCAGTATTTT. Amino acids: CGLEADTLGTDTQYF.

This clone was recorded a few times. The CDR3 DNA sequence: TGTGCCAGTAGTAAACGCATTACCCAGACAGGGGGCGGTGAGCAGTTCTTC. This codes for CASSKRITQTGGGEQFF. The rearrangement links TRBV19 to TRBJ2-1; 10 bases match TRBD1. With V trimmed by 4 bases and J by 9 bases, 15 bases remained unmatched. The germline V gene encodes CDR1 LNHDA and CDR2 SQIVND (reference sequence). The CDR3 runs to 17 residues.

The chain uses TRBV27 and TRBJ2-7; 11 bases line up with TRBD2. V shed 7 bases and J 5 bases; nucleotides not matched to a gene: 7. The CDR3 is 14 residues long. Germline CDR1 is MNHEY and CDR2 is SMNVEV (reference sequence). CDR3 region: CASTPTSGSNEQYF. The CDR3 coding sequence is TGTGCCAGCACTCCTACTAGCGGGAGTAACGAGCAGTACTTC.

This chain joins TRBV6-5 and TRBJ2-3; D remains unclear. CDR3 length: 16 residues. Trimming removed 0 bases from V and 8 bases from J, with 18 bases in between. From germline, CDR1 is MNHEY and CDR2 SVGAGI. The DNA of the CDR3 is TGTGCCAGCAGTTACTCGCAGACAACGGAGTTCGGTACGCAGTATTTT. Its translation is CASSYSQTTEFGTQYF.

The chain uses TRBV30 and TRBJ2-5, with 11 bases identical to TRBD2. With 3 bases clipped from V and 8 bases from J, the junction kept 8 bases outside the gene matches. From germline, CDR1 is GTSNPN and CDR2 SVGIG (reference sequence). CDR3 length: 14 amino acids. In nucleotides, the CDR3 is TGTGCCTGGAGCCCTACTAGCGGGGGACGTACCCAGTACTTC. It codes for CAWSPTSGGRTQYF.

There are a few counts of this clone. J is TRBJ2-5 and V is TRBV27; D is uncertain. The V end lost 3 bases, the J end lost 3 bases, and 2 bases lay between the germline ends. The CDR3 is made up of 11 amino acids. Germline-derived CDR1 and CDR2 are MNHEY and SMNVEV (reference sequence). Here the CDR3 reads CASSFKETQYF. The CDR3, as DNA: TGTGCCAGCAGTTTCAAAGAGACCCAGTACTTC.

This clone was seen a few times. This chain joins TRBV14 and TRBJ1-2; 9 bases agree with TRBD1. Germline loops: CDR1 SGHDN, CDR2 FVKESK. J lost 3 bases, V lost 5 bases, and 7 bases had no gene match. This CDR3 has 15 residues. CDR3 region: CASSIRGQGDYGYTF. The CDR3 DNA reads TGTGCCAGCAGCATCAGGGGACAGGGTGACTATGGCTACACCTTC.

This clone was counted only a few times. The chain links TRBV29-1 to TRBJ2-1, with 11 bases aligning to TRBD2. CDR3 length: 14 residues. Trimming at V came to 7 bases and at J to 2 bases, leaving 4 bases not matched to a gene. Germline CDR1 and CDR2: SQVTM and ANQGSEA. The CDR3 bases are TGCAGCGCAAGACTAGCGGGGACCTACAATGAGCAGTTCTTC. Its protein product is CSARLAGTYNEQFF.

This clone appeared a few times. The rearrangement links TRBV11-2 to TRBJ2-7; a possible D gene is TRBD1 (6 bases). This CDR3 has 12 residues. The germline V gene encodes CDR1 SGHAT and CDR2 FQNNGV. V was pared by 5 bases and J by 3 bases, with 8 bases between. The CDR3 DNA reads TGTGCCAGCAGCCCGGACAGCTACGAGCAGTACTTC. This codes for CASSPDSYEQYF.

This clone showed up just a few times. This chain joins TRBV29-1 and TRBJ1-2; TRBD1 agrees at 7 bases. The CDR3 loop spans 14 amino acids. Germline assignment: CDR1 SQVTM and CDR2 ANQGSEA. J gave up 1 base and V 6 bases, and 8 bases lay outside the gene matches. In DNA form, the CDR3 reads TGCAGCGTGGGGCAGGGGGGACTTAACTATGGCTACACCTTC. This translates into CSVGQGGLNYGYTF. Combining the CDR3 with reference TRBV29-1 and TRBJ1-2 gives the whole variable domain SAVISQKPSRDICQRGTSLTIQCQVDSQVTMMFWYRQQPGQSLTLIATANQGSEATYESGFVIDKFPISRPNLTFSTLTVSNMSPEDSSIYLCSVGQGGLNYGYTFGSGTRLTVV.

This rearrangement joins TRBV5-1 to TRBJ1-1; D is uncertain. There are 15 residues in the CDR3. V lost 0 bases and J lost 1, with 10 bases in between. The V gene's germline CDR1 is SGHRS and CDR2 YFSETQ. The CDR3 DNA sequence: TGCGCCAGCAGCTTGGAGGCCAGAGCGAACACTGAAGCTTTCTTT. Translating it yields CASSLEARANTEAFF.

This chain joins TRBV7-2 and TRBJ1-2, with a weak D call TRBD1 (6 bases). The V and J ends lost 5 bases and 5 bases respectively, with 15 bases between them. Germline assignment: CDR1 SGHTA and CDR2 FQGNSA. CDR3 length equals 14 residues. The CDR3 loop reads CASSIQDSGYGYTF. Written as DNA, the CDR3 is TGTGCCAGCAGCATCCAGGACAGTGGGTATGGCTACACCTTC.

This chain connects TRBV29-1 to TRBJ1-4; D is undetermined. From germline, CDR1 is SQVTM and CDR2 ANQGSEA. The CDR3 has 14 amino acids. V lost 5 bases and J lost 3, with 13 bases in between. CDR3 sequence reads: CSVTTSGPNEKLFF. DNA for the CDR3: TGCAGCGTTACCACCTCCGGACCTAATGAAAAACTGTTTTTT.

V usage is TRBV20-1 and J usage is TRBJ1-1; D unclear. The CDR3 spans 10 residues. CDR1 and CDR2 (germline): DFQATT, SNEGSKA (reference sequence). The germline V and J ends were trimmed by 3 bases and 7 bases, with 6 bases remaining between them. CDR3 protein: CSARGDEAFF. The CDR3 region has the DNA TGCAGTGCTAGGGGTGATGAAGCTTTCTTT.

There are a few counts of this clone. The chain carries TRBV6-6 and TRBJ1-1, with D possibly TRBD1 on 5 matching bases. The CDR3 sequence is 12 residues long. Trimming stripped 7 bases from V and 5 bases from J, with 11 bases between. Germline values: CDR1 MNHNY, CDR2 SVGAGI (reference sequence). The CDR3 protein is CASTQGGTEAFF. CDR3 in DNA: TGTGCCAGCACCCAGGGAGGGACTGAAGCTTTCTTT.

Comments on this clone: One end of the junction fails to match germline, which may point to a read error. The V call is TRBV7-7, the J call TRBJ2-5; D not resolved. Germline loops: CDR1 SSHAT, CDR2 FNYEAQ (reference sequence). CDR3 size: 14 residues. This CDR3 is CASSLGAGQETQYF. The CDR3 nucleotides read TGTGCTAGCAGCTTAGGAGCAGGTCAAGAGACCCAGTACTTC. The whole variable domain, filled in from reference TRBV7-7 and TRBJ2-5, reads GAGVSQSPRYKVTKRGQDVTLRCDPISSHATLYWYQQALGQGPEFLTYFNYEAQPDKSGLPSDRFSAERPEGSISTLTIQRTEQRDSAMYRCASSLGAGQETQYFGPGTRLLVL.